A single sample is the source of the 32 T cell receptor beta chains below, sequenced in a study of T cells in Graves' hyperthyroidism and ophthalmopathy. Regions amplified from RNA transcripts were the TCR beta CDR3 regions. The HTBI primer set was used in a first-round RT-PCR of the TCR CDR3. One entry per CDR3 protein results from TCRdb running MiXCR on the multiplex PCR reads. The table shows under 550,000 distinct CDR3 sequences, with 20% occurring only once. Sample: blood. Receptors originate from a middle-aged man with Graves' ophthalmopathy.

The CDR3 sequence is CASSLGDYSNQPQHF. CDR3 DNA sequence: TGTGCCAGCAGCTTAGGCGACTATAGCAATCAGCCCCAGCATTTT. This chain links TRBV7-9 with TRBJ1-5; the D is unclear. Per germline, CDR1 SEHNR and CDR2 FQNEAQ (reference sequence). V was pared by 1 base and J by 0 bases, with 7 bases between. The CDR3 is made up of 15 amino acids. The variable domain in full, with the rest retrieved from reference TRBV7-9 and TRBJ1-5, is DTGVSQNPRHKITKRGQNVTFRCDPISEHNRLYWYRQTLGQGPEFLTYFQNEAQLEKSRLLSDRFSAERPKGSFSTLEIQRTEQGDSAMYLCASSLGDYSNQPQHFGDGTRLSIL.

In its sample, this clonotype was seen many times. This chain uses TRBV28 with TRBJ2-1, with D possibly matching TRBD1 (5 bases). Trimming took off 8 bases at V and 4 bases at J, with 12 bases between the two ends. The CDR3 length is 13 residues. CDR1 and CDR2 from the germline V gene are MDHEN and SYDVKM. CDR3 protein: CASAGLEYNEQFF. The DNA for the CDR3 is TGTGCCAGCGCAGGGCTAGAGTACAATGAGCAGTTCTTC.

This clonotype was detected many times. The chain couples TRBV10-3 to TRBJ2-7, with D possibly being TRBD1 (5 bases). Germline loops: CDR1 ENHRY, CDR2 SYGVKD. This CDR3 has 12 residues. Trimming took 7 bases from V and 0 from J, leaving 7 bases between them. This chain's CDR3 is CAITTDSYEQYF. In DNA, the CDR3 is TGTGCCATCACGACAGACTCCTACGAGCAGTACTTC.

This clonotype was counted only a few times. This chain's CDR3 is CASSIVGAGGSTYNEQFF. Written as DNA, the CDR3 is TGTGCCAGTAGTATTGTGGGGGCAGGGGGGAGCACCTACAATGAGCAGTTCTTC. This chain uses TRBV19 with TRBJ2-1, with a possible D match to TRBD1 (7 bases). From germline, CDR1 is LNHDA and CDR2 SQIVND (reference sequence). The CDR3 length is 18 residues. Trimming shortened V by 3 bases and J by 2 bases, and 20 bases separated the two germline ends. The full variable domain, in which reference TRBV19 and TRBJ2-1 provide the parts outside the CDR3, is DGGITQSPKYLFRKEGQNVTLSCEQNLNHDAMYWYRQDPGQGLRLIYYSQIVNDFQKGDIAEGYSVSREKKESFPLTVTSAQKNPTAFYLCASSIVGAGGSTYNEQFFGPGTRLTVL.

This clonotype was seen only a few times. The chain is built from TRBV24-1 and TRBJ2-3; the D is unclear. V dropped 0 bases and J dropped 4 bases, with 7 bases sitting between them. CDR1 is KGHDR, CDR2 SFDVKD, per germline. This CDR3 is 14 amino acids long. CDR3 nucleotides: TGTGCCACCAGTGATTTGAACCAGCCAGATACGCAGTATTTT. Translated: CATSDLNQPDTQYF.

This clonotype was counted between two and nine times. V is TRBV18 and J is TRBJ1-2; no reliable D call. This CDR3 is 16 amino acids long. The V gene's germline CDR1 is KGHSH and CDR2 LQKENI. V gave up 1 base and J gave up 6 bases, with 18 bases separating them. The CDR3 DNA reads as TGTGCCAGCTCACCACAGGATAAAATCCATGGGAATGGCTACACCTTC. It is translated as CASSPQDKIHGNGYTF.

This clonotype was detected ten times or more. This chain uses TRBV5-1 with TRBJ1-1; D unclear. Germline values: CDR1 SGHRS, CDR2 YFSETQ. This CDR3 spans 14 amino acids. Trimming left V 4 bases short and J 1 base short, with 11 bases between. The CDR3 sequence is CASSPALSNTEAFF. The DNA for the CDR3 is TGCGCCAGCAGCCCGGCCCTTTCGAACACTGAAGCTTTCTTT.

The chain uses TRBV12-3 or TRBV12-4 and TRBJ2-7, with 13 positions matching TRBD2. Germline trimming cut 4 bases from V and 4 bases from J; bases unmatched to any gene: 7. This CDR3 contains 16 residues. The CDR3 loop is CASSSPRTSGSYEQYF. CDR3 bases: TGTGCCAGCAGTTCCCCTAGGACTAGCGGGAGTTACGAGCAGTACTTC.

This clonotype was seen repeatedly, ten times or more. The chain combines TRBV11-2 with TRBJ1-6; D is unclear. Germline assignment: CDR1 SGHAT and CDR2 FQNNGV. The CDR3 contains 12 residues. Trimming took 0 bases from V and 10 from J, leaving 4 bases between them. The CDR3 DNA reads as TGTGCCAGCAGCTTAGATGACTCACCCCTCCACTTT. Translated, it gives CASSLDDSPLHF.

The V gene is TRBV20-1, the J gene TRBJ2-7, with 7 positions matching TRBD1. The CDR3 spans 13 residues. Germline trimming cut 3 bases from V and 2 bases from J; bases unmatched to any gene: 4. Germline lookup yields CDR1 DFQATT and CDR2 SNEGSKA (reference sequence). CDR3 DNA sequence: TGCAGTGCTAGTGTGGACAGGACCTACGAGCAGTACTTC. Encoded protein: CSASVDRTYEQYF.

As for this clonotype: This sequence may be a read error, since a much larger clone differs from it by one base. The chain has TRBV10-3 and TRBJ1-1; tentative D call: TRBD1 (6 bases). Germline V lookup: CDR1 ENHRY, CDR2 SYGVKD. V was shortened by 5 bases and J by 7 bases, with 14 bases between the two germline ends. CDR3 length equals 13 residues. Here the CDR3 reads CAISIQGEGEAFF. The CDR3 DNA is TGTGCCATCAGTATACAGGGAGAGGGTGAAGCTTTCTTT.

This clonotype came up a few times. The J gene is TRBJ2-2, the V gene TRBV5-4, with TRBD2 matching over 11 bases. CDR3 length: 18 residues. Germline V gene lookup returns CDR1 SGHNT and CDR2 YYREEE (reference sequence). Trimming at V came to 6 bases and at J to 3 bases, leaving 13 bases not matched to a gene. Here the CDR3 DNA reads TGTGCCAGCAACCACCCTTTTAGCGGGGGGGCGGACACCGGGGAGCTGTTTTTT. Its translation is CASNHPFSGGADTGELFF.

Ten or more counts support this clonotype. The V gene is TRBV24-1, the J gene TRBJ2-7; 9 bases fit TRBD1. This CDR3 comprises 16 residues. The germline CDR1 and CDR2 sequences are KGHDR and SFDVKD. J lost 4 bases, V lost 3 bases, and 9 bases had no gene match. CDR3 nucleotide sequence: TGTGCCACCAGTGATATAAACCGGGACAGGGCTTACGAGCAGTACTTC. Its translation is CATSDINRDRAYEQYF.

The count of this clonotype is one. A read error may account for a junction end that differs from germline. The CDR3 here is CASSPLQGEEQLF. The CDR3 bases are TGTGCCAGCTCACCACTCCAGGGGGAAGAGCAGCTCTTC. The chain has TRBV18 and TRBJ2-1, with 7 bases matching TRBD1. Germline V gene data show CDR1 as KGHSH and CDR2 as LQKENI. The CDR3 contains 13 residues.

The gene calls are TRBV12-3 or TRBV12-4 and TRBJ1-3; 7 positions agree with TRBD1. The CDR3 totals 17 residues. V was pared by 6 bases and J by 4 bases, with 15 bases of the junction left unmatched. For the CDR3, the DNA is TGTGCCAGCAGGGAGGGGCAGGGGGTTTTCTCCGGAAACACCATATATTTT. Amino acids: CASREGQGVFSGNTIYF.

The chain recombines TRBV7-2 with TRBJ1-2; D call uncertain. This CDR3 is built from 14 residues. The germline gives CDR1 SGHTA, CDR2 FQGNSA. Trimming left V 1 base short and J 1 base short, with 7 bases between. In DNA, the CDR3 is TGTGCCAGCAGCTTAGTGGGGTTTAACTATGGCTACACCTTC. Its protein is CASSLVGFNYGYTF. Complete variable domain (other parts from reference TRBV7-2 and TRBJ1-2): GAGVSQSPSNKVTEKGKDVELRCDPISGHTALYWYRQSLGQGLEFLIYFQGNSAPDKSGLPSDRFSAERTGGSVSTLTIQRTQQEDSAVYLCASSLVGFNYGYTFGSGTRLTVV.

This clonotype has ten or more counts. The chain combines TRBV3-1 with TRBJ2-1; D remains unclear. Trimming took 1 base from V and 2 from J, leaving 6 bases between them. This CDR3 has 14 amino acids. Germline V gene data show CDR1 as LGHDT and CDR2 as YNNKEL (reference sequence). CDR3 nucleotides: TGTGCCAGCAGCCAAGGCGGCGCCTACAATGAGCAGTTCTTC. It specifies CASSQGGAYNEQFF.

This clonotype occurred many times. This chain joins TRBV24-1 and TRBJ2-3, with D unresolved. From germline, CDR1 is KGHDR and CDR2 SFDVKD. The CDR3 extends over 16 amino acids. Trimming stripped 4 bases from V and 3 bases from J, with 16 bases between. CDR3 in DNA: TGTGCCACCAGTGACCCCTCTCCGGGTAGTACAGATACGCAGTATTTT. Translating gives CATSDPSPGSTDTQYF.

The rearrangement links TRBV9 to TRBJ2-2; TRBD1 agrees at 9 bases. Germline V lookup: CDR1 SGDLS, CDR2 YYNGEE. CDR3 length: 16 residues. Unmatched junction bases numbered 9, after V lost 4 bases and J lost 5 bases. In DNA form, the CDR3 reads TGTGCCAGCAGCCTTGAGGACAGGGGATGGACCGGGGAGCTGTTTTTT. Translating gives CASSLEDRGWTGELFF.

This chain uses TRBV4-2 with TRBJ2-7, with D possibly being TRBD1 (7 bases). CDR1 LGHNA and CDR2 YNFKEQ come from the germline V gene. V dropped 1 base and J dropped 6 bases, with 16 bases sitting between them. The CDR3 is made up of 15 amino acids. The CDR3 protein is CASSQAGGLGGEQYF. In DNA form, the CDR3 reads TGTGCCAGCAGCCAAGCAGGGGGGTTGGGAGGCGAGCAGTACTTC.

This clonotype was seen only a few times. The CDR3 protein is CASGLVRDFSDTQYF. Written as DNA, the CDR3 is TGTGCTAGTGGTTTGGTACGAGACTTTTCGGATACGCAGTATTTT. This chain joins TRBV12-5 and TRBJ2-3; D remains ambiguous. Per the germline V gene, CDR1 is LGHNT and CDR2 is FRNRAP. The CDR3 sequence is 15 residues long. Trimming removed 0 bases from V and 6 bases from J, with 13 bases in between. The full variable domain, its missing parts supplied by reference TRBV12-5 and TRBJ2-3, is DARVTQTPRHKVTEMGQEVTMRCQPILGHNTVFWYRQTMMQGLELLAYFRNRAPLDDSGMPKDRFSAEMPDATLATLKIQPSEPRDSAVYFCASGLVRDFSDTQYFGPGTRLTVL.

The J gene is TRBJ2-1, the V gene TRBV6-2 or TRBV6-3; D remains unclear. Germline V gives CDR1 MNHEY, CDR2 SVGEGT. This CDR3 is built from 17 residues. With 2 bases removed from V and 5 bases from J, the gap between germline ends came to 19 bases. The CDR3 DNA follows: TGTGCCAGCAGTTACCCGGACGGAATGGGTTTAAACAATGAGCAGTTCTTC. Its protein is CASSYPDGMGLNNEQFF.

The chain joins TRBV7-8 to TRBJ2-7; 7 bases fit TRBD2. This CDR3 spans 17 amino acids. Germline V CDR1 and CDR2: SGHVS, FQNEAQ. Losses at the gene ends were 0 bases for V and 0 bases for J; bases not matched to a gene: 8. The CDR3 protein is CASSLALRGFDSYEQYF. CDR3 nucleotides: TGTGCCAGCAGCTTAGCCTTGCGGGGGTTTGACTCCTACGAGCAGTACTTC.

This clonotype was found many times. CDR3: CASSLGSLNTEAFF. CDR3 DNA: TGTGCCAGCAGCTTAGGCAGTCTGAACACTGAAGCTTTCTTT. The chain is built from TRBV7-9 and TRBJ1-1; D not resolved. Germline V CDR1 and CDR2: SEHNR, FQNEAQ (reference sequence). Deletions cut 1 base from V and 0 bases from J, with 6 bases between. CDR3 length: 14 amino acids.

This clonotype occurred many times. The chain joins TRBV5-1 to TRBJ2-3; D gene uncertain. With 3 bases removed from V and 5 bases from J, the gap between germline ends came to 10 bases. The germline gives CDR1 SGHRS, CDR2 YFSETQ. The CDR3 contains 13 residues. The CDR3 is CASSSLIGDTQYF. CDR3 DNA sequence: TGCGCCAGCAGCTCGCTCATTGGAGATACGCAGTATTTT.

This clonotype was observed many times. The chain links TRBV7-6 to TRBJ2-1, with 13 bases lining up with TRBD2. V trimming: 4 bases; J trimming: 0 bases; junction bases outside the gene matches: 9. Per germline, CDR1 SGHVS and CDR2 FNYEAQ. The CDR3 loop spans 19 amino acids. CDR3 nucleotide sequence: TGTGCCAGCAGCTCGAAAGGACTAGCGGGAGTTTACTCCTACAATGAGCAGTTCTTC. Protein: CASSSKGLAGVYSYNEQFF. The full variable domain, completed using reference TRBV7-6 and TRBJ2-1, is GAGVSQSPRYKVTKRGQDVALRCDPISGHVSLYWYRQALGQGPEFLTYFNYEAQQDKSGLPNDRFSAERPEGSISTLTIQRTEQRDSAMYRCASSSKGLAGVYSYNEQFFGPGTRLTVL.

J is TRBJ2-1 and V is TRBV2, with 9 bases fitting TRBD2. Germline loops: CDR1 SNHLY, CDR2 FYNNEI. Trimming at V came to 6 bases and at J to 5 bases, leaving 14 bases not matched to a gene. The CDR3 extends over 17 amino acids. In DNA, the CDR3 is TGTGCCAGCAGCTCCCCCGCAGGACTAGCGAGTGACAATGAGCAGTTCTTC. This sequence encodes CASSSPAGLASDNEQFF.

This clonotype was counted between two and nine times. The chain links TRBV30 to TRBJ2-7; D is uncertain. The germline gives CDR1 GTSNPN, CDR2 SVGIG (reference sequence). CDR3 size: 14 residues. The V end lost 3 bases, the J end lost 0 bases, and 12 bases lay between the germline ends. The chain's CDR3 is CAWREKSHSYEQYF. CDR3 DNA sequence: TGTGCCTGGAGGGAAAAGTCGCACTCCTACGAGCAGTACTTC.

The chain links TRBV7-9 to TRBJ2-5; perhaps TRBD2 as D (5 bases). The ends were cut back, 7 bases at V and 9 bases at J, with 6 bases in the middle. The germline gives CDR1 SEHNR, CDR2 FQNEAQ (reference sequence). CDR3 length equals 9 residues. The CDR3 loop reads CASTDSQYF. CDR3 bases: TGTGCCAGCACGGACTCCCAGTACTTC.

This clonotype was counted ten times or more. This chain links TRBV12-3 or TRBV12-4 with TRBJ1-1; 8 bases are a match to TRBD1. The CDR3 runs 15 residues. Unmatched junction bases numbered 9, after V lost 6 bases and J lost 3 bases. In DNA form, the CDR3 reads TGTGCCAGCAGCTTTGGACAGGGAGGGGACACTGAAGCTTTCTTT. The encoded protein is CASSFGQGGDTEAFF.

V usage is TRBV4-1 and J usage is TRBJ1-1; D is ambiguous. CDR3 length equals 15 residues. V was shortened by 0 bases and J by 1 base, with 9 bases between the two germline ends. The V gene's germline CDR1 is MGHRA and CDR2 YSYEKL. CDR3 sequence reads: CASSQEAGWNTEAFF. As DNA, the CDR3 is TGCGCCAGCAGCCAAGAAGCAGGTTGGAACACTGAAGCTTTCTTT.

This clonotype was detected ten times or more. The chain joins TRBV11-2 to TRBJ2-3; TRBD2 matches 11 bases. Germline CDR1 is SGHAT and CDR2 is FQNNGV. V lost 6 bases to trimming and J lost 0 bases; unmatched junction nucleotides: 5. This CDR3 contains 16 residues. The CDR3 protein is CASSPSGGISTDTQYF. The CDR3 coding sequence is TGTGCCAGCAGTCCTAGCGGGGGGATTAGCACAGATACGCAGTATTTT.